These 4 T cell receptor beta chains share one sample of origin, sequenced in a study of blood T cell repertoires in COVID-19. The data were produced by immunoSEQ multiplex PCR, yet TCRdb's version contains in-frame clones alone and is incomplete. This table has 88,000 or so clones, over 65% appearing once. Material: peripheral blood. The receptors stem from a human donor in a cohort sampled during active COVID-19.

This chain joins TRBV10-3 and TRBJ1-2; no clear D gene. The CDR3 runs to 11 residues. Per germline, CDR1 ENHRY and CDR2 SYGVKD. Trimming took off 2 bases at V and 7 bases at J, with 5 bases between the two ends. Written as DNA, the CDR3 is TGTGCCATCAGTGAGGGAGGTGGCTACACCTTC. Its translation is CAISEGGGYTF.

The chain employs TRBV2 and TRBJ2-7; TRBD2 aligns across 8 bases. Germline assignment: CDR1 SNHLY and CDR2 FYNNEI. The J segment lost 0 bases and the V segment lost 6 bases, leaving 7 bases of the junction unmatched. The CDR3 has 15 amino acids. As DNA, the CDR3 is TGTGCCAGCAGAGTACTAGCGGAGGACTCCTACGAGCAGTACTTC. Translation gives CASRVLAEDSYEQYF.

The rearrangement links TRBV19 to TRBJ2-7; 7 bases are a match to TRBD1. After removal of 7 bases from V and 0 bases from J, the junction contained 6 bases not matched to a gene. The CDR3 is 14 amino acids. CDR1 and CDR2 from the germline V gene are LNHDA and SQIVND (reference sequence). The DNA of the CDR3 is TGTGCCAGTATAACGGGACAGAGCTCCTACGAGCAGTACTTC. It translates to CASITGQSSYEQYF.

The genes are TRBV10-1 and TRBJ1-1; D is unresolved. This CDR3 is 13 amino acids long. Trimming shortened V by 0 bases and J by 5 bases, and 7 bases separated the two germline ends. Germline-derived CDR1 and CDR2 are WNHNN and SYGVQD (reference sequence). The CDR3 coding sequence is TGCGCCAGCAGTGAGTCGAATCGGACTGAAGCTTTCTTT. Its protein is CASSESNRTEAFF.